The 27 T cell receptor beta chains below come from one sample, sequenced in a study of somatic mutations in cytotoxic T cells in rheumatoid arthritis. Method: immunoSEQ multiplex PCR; TCRdb's copy keeps in-frame clones and lacks some. The table lists more than 15,000 clones, roughly 80% of them singletons, with about 10% in the top ten. The sample was CD8+ T cells sorted from blood. The receptors shown here come from an adult with rheumatoid arthritis.

The genes are TRBV27 and TRBJ1-1, with a possible D match to TRBD1 (6 bases). The V end lost 6 bases, the J end lost 0 bases, and 11 bases lay between the germline ends. Germline V CDR1 and CDR2: MNHEY, SMNVEV (reference sequence). The CDR3 has 14 residues. The CDR3 region has the DNA TGTGCCAGCAGACAGGGCGCAATGAACACTGAAGCTTTCTTT. Translation: CASRQGAMNTEAFF.

The chain couples TRBV30 to TRBJ2-1; D may be TRBD1 (6 bases). The CDR3 runs 12 residues. The V gene lost 2 bases and the J gene lost 12 bases, with 14 bases spanning the gap. Germline V gene lookup returns CDR1 GTSNPN and CDR2 SVGIG (reference sequence). The DNA for the CDR3 is TGTGCCTGGAGTCTATACAGGGAAGGGCAGTTCTTC. This codes for CAWSLYREGQFF.

The rearrangement uses TRBV11-1 and TRBJ2-7; D remains ambiguous. Trimming took off 8 bases at V and 6 bases at J, with 14 bases between the two ends. Germline assignment: CDR1 SGHAT and CDR2 FQDESV (reference sequence). The CDR3 sequence is 12 residues long. The CDR3 sequence: CASGWYSAEQYF. As DNA, the CDR3 is TGTGCCAGCGGGTGGTACTCCGCCGAGCAGTACTTC.

V is TRBV7-9 and J is TRBJ2-1; 12 bases line up with TRBD2. The germline gives CDR1 SEHNR, CDR2 FQNEAQ (reference sequence). V lost 5 bases and J lost 4; bases outside the gene matches: 6. The CDR3 is 16 amino acids. In DNA form, the CDR3 reads TGTGCCAGCAGCCGTGGGACTAGCGGGTTGTACAATGAGCAGTTCTTC. This sequence encodes CASSRGTSGLYNEQFF.

The chain combines TRBV27 with TRBJ2-5; TRBD2 agrees at 11 bases. The tail of the sequence fits TRBJ2-7 better, so the J call may be wrong. The CDR3 totals 14 residues. Per germline, CDR1 MNHEY and CDR2 SMNVEV (reference sequence). Written as DNA, the CDR3 is TGTGCCAGCAGCCTAGCGGGGGGTTACCACGAGCAGTACTTC. Protein sequence: CASSLAGGYHEQYF.

About this clone itself: An end of the junction does not agree with germline; a read error may underlie this. The chain is built from TRBV11-1 and TRBJ1-4, with D tentatively TRBD1 (6 bases). Germline lookup yields CDR1 SGHAT and CDR2 FQDESV (reference sequence). The CDR3 covers 14 residues. CDR3 residues: CASSSGHAMWGPVF. CDR3 nucleotides: TGTGCCAGCAGTTCGGGACATGCCATGTGGGGCCCGGTTTTT.

V gene TRBV9 combines with J gene TRBJ2-7, with D perhaps assigned TRBD1 or TRBD2 (5 bases each). The CDR3 is 17 residues long. Trimming took 4 bases from V and 4 from J, leaving 24 bases between them. CDR1 SGDLS and CDR2 YYNGEE come from the germline V gene. CDR3 in amino acids: CASSSATGTSGTYEQYF. The CDR3 nucleotides are TGTGCCAGCAGCTCAGCCACCGGGACCTCCGGTACGTACGAGCAGTACTTC.

Concerning this clone itself: Other nucleotide sequences from this sample produce the same CDR3. This chain uses TRBV15 with TRBJ2-1; D remains ambiguous. Trimming left V 3 bases short and J 4 bases short, with 4 bases between. The CDR3 sequence is 12 residues long. Germline lookup yields CDR1 LNHNV and CDR2 YYDKDF (reference sequence). The DNA of the CDR3 is TGTGCCACCAGCAGGGGTTACAATGAGCAGTTCTTC. Protein: CATSRGYNEQFF.

The J gene is TRBJ2-7, the V gene TRBV27, with TRBD2 matching 15 bases. The CDR3 extends over 16 amino acids. Germline lookup yields CDR1 MNHEY and CDR2 SMNVEV (reference sequence). V trimming: 7 bases; J trimming: 1 base; junction bases outside the gene matches: 5. The CDR3 DNA sequence: TGTGCCAGCACACCGGGACTAGCGGGGGGATCCTACGAGCAGTACTTC. Its protein is CASTPGLAGGSYEQYF.

J is TRBJ2-7 and V is TRBV5-6; a possible D gene is TRBD1 (6 bases). V shed 4 bases and J shed 7 bases, with 12 bases lying between them. The CDR3 is made up of 12 amino acids. CDR1 and CDR2 (germline): SGHDT, YYEEEE. CDR3 nucleotides: TGTGCCAGCAGCGACTATAGGGGGGAGCAGTACTTC. The encoded protein is CASSDYRGEQYF. Full variable domain (rest looked up from reference TRBV5-6 and TRBJ2-7): DAGVTQSPTHLIKTRGQQVTLRCSPKSGHDTVSWYQQALGQGPQFIFQYYEEEERQRGNFPDRFSGHQFPNYSSELNVNALLLGDSALYLCASSDYRGEQYFGPGTRLTVT.

This chain links TRBV10-3 with TRBJ2-3; TRBD2 matches 7 bases. The CDR3 extends over 13 amino acids. Germline V gene data show CDR1 as ENHRY and CDR2 as SYGVKD. The chain's CDR3 is CAAPLAVTDTQYF. The CDR3 DNA reads as TGTGCGGCACCGCTAGCGGTGACAGATACGCAGTATTTT.

This clone was counted once. The chain carries TRBV4-1 and TRBJ2-2, with D possibly being TRBD2 (6 bases). The CDR3 loop spans 16 amino acids. Trimming removed 5 bases from V and 5 bases from J, with 18 bases in between. Germline V CDR1 and CDR2: MGHRA, YSYEKL. The CDR3 nucleotides are TGCGCCAGCAGCGGCCGGGGAGGCGTTGGGACCGGGGAGCTGTTTTTT. It is translated as CASSGRGGVGTGELFF.

The rearrangement links TRBV7-9 to TRBJ1-1; a possible D gene is TRBD1 (5 bases). The germline V gene has CDR1 SEHNR and CDR2 FQNEAQ (reference sequence). This CDR3 is 15 amino acids long. V lost 2 bases and J 3 bases, leaving 13 bases between the germline ends. The DNA for the CDR3 is TGTGCCAGCAGCTTAAAGGGGAATCTCGACACTGAAGCTTTCTTT. Its translation is CASSLKGNLDTEAFF.

The V call is TRBV19, the J call TRBJ2-1; 7 nucleotides agree with TRBD1. Unmatched junction bases numbered 4, after V lost 5 bases and J lost 9 bases. This CDR3 region has 12 residues. The germline CDR1 and CDR2 sequences are LNHDA and SQIVND (reference sequence). In nucleotides, the CDR3 is TGTGCCAGTAGTCCCGGGACAGCTGAGCAGTTCTTC. Translated, it gives CASSPGTAEQFF.

The gene calls are TRBV7-8 and TRBJ1-5; weak D call: TRBD1 (6 bases). This CDR3 has 15 residues. In germline, CDR1 is SGHVS, CDR2 FQNEAQ. V was clipped by 1 base and J by 0 bases, with 7 bases between them. CDR3: CASSLGDTSNQPQHF. The CDR3 DNA is TGTGCCAGCAGCTTAGGGGACACTAGCAATCAGCCCCAGCATTTT.

This sequence joins TRBV23-1 and TRBJ1-1; weak D call: TRBD1 (5 bases). TRBV23-1 is given ORF status, its function remaining uncertain. V lost 1 base and J lost 5, with 14 bases in between. The CDR3 consists of 15 residues. The CDR3 spells CASSQCCQGRTEAFF. In nucleotides, the CDR3 is TGCGCCAGCAGTCAATGTTGCCAGGGAAGGACTGAAGCTTTCTTT.

The chain combines TRBV10-1 with TRBJ2-7; 7 bases line up with TRBD1. Looked up from germline, CDR1 is WNHNN and CDR2 is SYGVQD (reference sequence). CDR3 length equals 13 residues. V gave up 2 bases and J gave up 7 bases; unmatched junction bases: 5. The CDR3: CASSEGTETEQYF. The CDR3 DNA reads as TGCGCCAGCAGTGAGGGGACAGAGACAGAGCAGTACTTC.

The rearrangement links TRBV5-5 to TRBJ1-5, with 7 bases aligning to TRBD1. From germline, CDR1 is SGHKS and CDR2 YYEKEE (reference sequence). J gave up 4 bases and V 0 bases, and 4 bases lay outside the gene matches. The CDR3 sequence is 15 residues long. CDR3 in amino acids: CASSLAGQINQPQHF. The CDR3 region has the DNA TGTGCCAGCAGCTTGGCGGGACAGATTAATCAGCCCCAGCATTTT.

The sample holds one count of this clone. J is TRBJ2-2 and V is TRBV2; D may be TRBD1 (7 bases). This CDR3 spans 14 amino acids. V was cut by 6 bases and J by 4 bases, with 12 bases left in between. Germline CDR1 SNHLY, CDR2 FYNNEI. CDR3 residues: CASRAGQSTGELFF. The CDR3 DNA follows: TGTGCCAGCAGGGCGGGACAGAGCACCGGGGAGCTGTTTTTT. Filled out from reference TRBV2 and TRBJ2-2, the complete variable domain reads EPEVTQTPSHQVTQMGQEVILRCVPISNHLYFYWYRQILGQKVEFLVSFYNNEISEKSEIFDDQFSVERPDGSNFTLKIRSTKLEDSAMYFCASRAGQSTGELFFGEGSRLTVL.

V and J are TRBV29-1 and TRBJ1-2; D is undetermined. The CDR3 is 12 residues long. The V end was cut by 1 base, the J end by 4 bases, with 7 bases between. CDR1 is SQVTM and CDR2 is ANQGSEA in the germline V gene. The CDR3 protein is CSVEVVLYGYTF. CDR3 nucleotides: TGCAGCGTTGAAGTGGTTCTCTATGGCTACACCTTC.

The V call is TRBV27, the J call TRBJ1-1; TRBD1 agrees at 8 bases. This CDR3 comprises 13 residues. Trimming removed 7 bases from V and 3 bases from J; junction bases left unmatched: 4. In germline, CDR1 is MNHEY, CDR2 SMNVEV (reference sequence). DNA for the CDR3: TGTGCCAGCACACAGGGGGTCGACACTGAAGCTTTCTTT. It encodes CASTQGVDTEAFF.

This clone has just a few counts. The CDR3 protein is CASSLGPRMNTEAFF. The CDR3 DNA reads TGTGCCAGCAGCTTAGGTCCCAGAATGAACACTGAAGCTTTCTTT. The V gene is TRBV7-9, the J gene TRBJ1-1; D remains ambiguous. The CDR3 runs to 15 residues. V lost 1 base, J lost 0 bases, and 9 bases lay in between. Germline V lookup: CDR1 SEHNR, CDR2 FQNEAQ (reference sequence).

This chain joins TRBV29-1 and TRBJ1-1, with D perhaps TRBD1 (6 bases). The V gene's germline CDR1 is SQVTM and CDR2 ANQGSEA. The CDR3 loop spans 13 amino acids. With 6 bases removed from V and 0 bases from J, the gap between germline ends came to 11 bases. DNA for the CDR3: TGCAGCGTCTCGACAGGATTGAACACTGAAGCTTTCTTT. It is translated as CSVSTGLNTEAFF.

CDR3 DNA sequence: TGTGCCAGCAGCTTAGGACCGTTTTCGACCGGGGAGCTGTTTTTT. Translating it yields CASSLGPFSTGELFF. V and J are TRBV27 and TRBJ2-2; D is unresolved. The CDR3 totals 15 residues. The V gene lost 6 bases and the J gene lost 5 bases, with 16 bases spanning the gap. Germline values: CDR1 MNHEY, CDR2 SMNVEV (reference sequence).

This clone was observed a single time. This chain connects TRBV10-2 to TRBJ2-2; 8 bases line up with TRBD2. The junction had 19 bases not matched to a gene; V was cut back by 7 bases and J by 9 bases. Germline CDR1 and CDR2: WSHSY and SAAADI. CDR3 length: 17 amino acids. This chain's CDR3 is CASNPPGSGRIHRELFF. The DNA for the CDR3 is TGCGCCAGCAACCCCCCTGGGAGCGGGAGAATCCACCGGGAGCTGTTTTTT.

V usage is TRBV7-9 and J usage is TRBJ2-5; tentative D call: TRBD2 (6 bases). Trimming shortened V by 9 bases and J by 2 bases, and 10 bases separated the two germline ends. Germline CDR1 and CDR2: SEHNR and FQNEAQ (reference sequence). CDR3 size: 12 residues. The CDR3 reads CASFGGQETQYF. Here the CDR3 DNA reads TGTGCCAGTTTTGGGGGGCAAGAGACCCAGTACTTC.

The V gene is TRBV2, the J gene TRBJ2-1; the D is unclear. The CDR3 sequence is 15 residues long. Trimming shortened V by 3 bases and J by 6 bases, and 15 bases separated the two germline ends. Germline V gene data show CDR1 as SNHLY and CDR2 as FYNNEI. The CDR3 nucleotides read TGTGCCAGCAGTGACGACGACCAGAACCCCAATGAGCAGTTCTTC. Translation gives CASSDDDQNPNEQFF.